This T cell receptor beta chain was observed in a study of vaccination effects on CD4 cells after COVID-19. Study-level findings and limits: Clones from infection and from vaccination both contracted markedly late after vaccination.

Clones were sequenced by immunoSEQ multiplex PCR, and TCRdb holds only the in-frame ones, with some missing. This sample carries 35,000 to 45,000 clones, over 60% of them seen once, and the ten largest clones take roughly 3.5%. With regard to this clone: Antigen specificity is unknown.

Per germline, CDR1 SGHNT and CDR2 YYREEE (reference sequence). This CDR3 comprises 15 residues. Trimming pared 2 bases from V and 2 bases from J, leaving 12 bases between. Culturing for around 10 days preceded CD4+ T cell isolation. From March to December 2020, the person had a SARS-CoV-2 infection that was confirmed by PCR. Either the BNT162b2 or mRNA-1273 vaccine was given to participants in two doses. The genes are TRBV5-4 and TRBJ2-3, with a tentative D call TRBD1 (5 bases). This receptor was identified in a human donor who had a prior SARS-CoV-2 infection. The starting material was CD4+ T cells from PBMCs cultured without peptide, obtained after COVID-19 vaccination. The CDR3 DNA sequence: TGTGCCAGCAGCTTCTTCCAGGGATCCACAGATACGCAGTATTTT. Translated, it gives CASSFFQGSTDTQYF.